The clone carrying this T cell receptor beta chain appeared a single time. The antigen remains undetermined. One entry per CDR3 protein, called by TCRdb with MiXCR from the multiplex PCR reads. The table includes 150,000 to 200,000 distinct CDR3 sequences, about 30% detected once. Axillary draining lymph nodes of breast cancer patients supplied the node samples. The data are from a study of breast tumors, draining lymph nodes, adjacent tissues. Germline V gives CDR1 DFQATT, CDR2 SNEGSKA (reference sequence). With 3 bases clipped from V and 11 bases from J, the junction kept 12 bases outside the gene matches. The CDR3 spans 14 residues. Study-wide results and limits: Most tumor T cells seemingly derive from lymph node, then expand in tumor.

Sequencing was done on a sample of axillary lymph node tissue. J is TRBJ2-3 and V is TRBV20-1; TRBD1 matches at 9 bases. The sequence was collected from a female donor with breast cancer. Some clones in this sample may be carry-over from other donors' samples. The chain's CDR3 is CSASRTGVNNEQYF. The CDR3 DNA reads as TGCAGTGCTAGTCGGACAGGGGTTAACAATGAGCAGTATTTT.